Listed below are T cell receptor beta chains from one sample, sequenced in a study of blood T cell repertoires in COVID-19. Sequencing was performed with immunoSEQ multiplex PCR; in TCRdb, only in-frame clones are kept and a portion is missing. The table has a few hundred thousand clones, more than 70% seen once. Sequenced sample: peripheral blood. The receptor source for this set is a man aged 35 to 55 with acute or convalescent COVID-19. CDR3s include the opening cysteine and the closing phenylalanine or tryptophan. The D gene is left open where the match is weak. A row's size may be missing; if present it is once, few, many or a size class.

V	size	D	J	CDR3	DNA
TRBV3-1/TRBV3-2	.	.	TRBJ1-2	CASSSRGLDGYTF	TGTGCCAGCAGCTCGAGAGGGTTAGATGGCTACACCTTC
TRBV9	.	.	TRBJ2-1	CASSVVSGNEQFF	TGTGCCAGCAGCGTAGTCTCGGGCAATGAGCAGTTCTTC
TRBV6-5	.	TRBD1	TRBJ1-1	CASSYDRGWTEAFF	TGTGCCAGCAGCTATGACAGGGGCTGGACTGAAGCTTTCTTT
TRBV5-4	.	TRBD1	TRBJ1-1	CASLQGADTEAFF	TGTGCCAGCCTTCAGGGGGCAGACACTGAAGCTTTCTTT
TRBV11-2	.	.	TRBJ1-5	CASRTSIEGIQPQHF	TGTGCCAGCAGGACCTCAATCGAGGGCATTCAGCCCCAGCATTTT
TRBV27	.	TRBD1	TRBJ1-2	CASSLGTDYGYTF	TGTGCCAGCAGTTTAGGGACAGATTATGGCTACACCTTC
TRBV9	.	.	TRBJ1-2	CASSPRRGDYGYTF	TGTGCCAGCAGCCCCCGGAGGGGTGACTATGGCTACACCTTC
TRBV6-5	.	.	TRBJ1-5	CASRRHDSNQPQHF	TGTGCCAGCAGAAGACATGATAGCAATCAGCCCCAGCATTTT
TRBV7-2	once	.	TRBJ1-2	CASSTTDSYYGYTF	TGTGCCAGCAGCACGACAGACTCTTACTATGGCTACACCTTC
TRBV11-2	.	.	TRBJ2-7	CASSLTGNPSYEQYF	TGTGCCAGCAGCCTGACGGGGAACCCCTCCTACGAGCAGTACTTC
TRBV4-1	.	.	TRBJ2-1	CASSQEHEQGNEQFF	TGCGCCAGCAGCCAAGAACACGAACAGGGTAATGAGCAGTTCTTC
TRBV2	.	.	TRBJ2-6	CASSVVRGSGANVLTF	TGTGCCAGCAGTGTCGTGAGAGGATCTGGGGCCAACGTCCTGACTTTC
TRBV6-5	.	.	TRBJ2-7	CASSYPQASVQYF	TGTGCCAGCAGTTACCCACAGGCAAGTGTACAGTACTTC
TRBV1	.	.	TRBJ1-1	CTSSLKGTGEVGTEAFF	TGCACCAGCAGCCTAAAGGGGACAGGGGAGGTAGGCACTGAAGCTTTCTTT
TRBV27	.	.	TRBJ2-1	CASSLGGNTYNEQFF	TGTGCCAGCAGTTTAGGGGGGAACACCTACAATGAGCAGTTCTTC
TRBV6-5	many	.	TRBJ1-1	CASSYSAGGAYTEAFF	TGTGCCAGCAGTTACTCGGCCGGGGGGGCCTACACTGAAGCTTTCTTT
TRBV25-1	.	.	TRBJ2-3	CASSETGSIDTQYF	TGTGCCAGCAGTGAAACAGGGTCGATAGATACGCAGTATTTT
TRBV5-4	few	.	TRBJ1-1	CASSWSMNTEAFF	TGTGCCAGCAGTTGGAGCATGAACACTGAAGCTTTCTTT
TRBV5-1	many	TRBD1	TRBJ1-1	CASSSPRTGGGNTEAFF	TGCGCCAGCAGCTCCCCGAGGACAGGGGGCGGGAACACTGAAGCTTTCTTT
TRBV5-5	.	.	TRBJ2-7	CASSGGTEEYYEQYF	TGTGCCAGCAGCGGCGGGACGGAGGAATACTACGAGCAGTACTTC
TRBV3-1/TRBV3-2	.	TRBD2	TRBJ2-3	CASNQAHLVAGDVDTQYF	TGTGCCAGCAACCAGGCCCATTTGGTGGCGGGAGATGTAGATACGCAGTATTTT
TRBV6-4	.	TRBD2	TRBJ2-3	CASSERLATTDTQYF	TGTGCCAGCAGTGAACGACTAGCGACCACAGATACGCAGTATTTT
TRBV14	.	.	TRBJ2-6	CASSQYGTTPSGANVLTF	TGTGCCAGCAGCCAATACGGGACAACTCCCTCTGGGGCCAACGTCCTGACTTTC
TRBV19	.	.	TRBJ1-2	CASSRQRNYGYTF	TGTGCCAGTAGTCGACAGAGGAACTATGGCTACACCTTC
TRBV11-2	.	TRBD1	TRBJ1-2	CASSLQGADYGYTF	TGTGCCAGCAGCTTACAGGGGGCTGACTATGGCTACACCTTC
TRBV5-1	.	TRBD1	TRBJ1-6	CASSPGTGGAPLHF	TGCGCCAGCAGCCCCGGGACAGGGGGCGCACCCCTCCACTTT
TRBV7-8	.	TRBD2	TRBJ2-1	CASSLGRAGGGNEQFF	TGTGCCAGCAGCTTAGGCCGAGCGGGGGGAGGGAATGAGCAGTTCTTC
TRBV5-4	.	TRBD2	TRBJ2-1	CASSLDAGGGFF	TGTGCCAGCAGCTTGGATGCGGGGGGCGGATTCTTC
TRBV6-5	.	TRBD2	TRBJ2-7	CASSHTAGRAYEQYF	TGTGCCAGCAGTCACACAGCGGGACGGGCCTACGAGCAGTACTTC
TRBV19	.	.	TRBJ2-3	CASSMLGTDTQYF	TGTGCCAGTAGTATGCTAGGCACAGATACGCAGTATTTT
TRBV10-3	once	TRBD2	TRBJ2-1	CAISESWAGALLEQFF	TGTGCCATCAGTGAGTCGTGGGCGGGAGCCCTTTTGGAGCAGTTCTTC
TRBV4-3	.	TRBD1	TRBJ2-4	CASSQVEWGTGGSKNIQYF	TGCGCCAGCAGCCAAGTGGAATGGGGGACAGGGGGCTCCAAAAACATTCAGTACTTC
TRBV3-1/TRBV3-2	.	TRBD1	TRBJ1-4	CASSQFPGQGDEKLFF	TGTGCCAGCAGCCAATTCCCGGGACAGGGGGATGAAAAACTGTTTTTT
TRBV9	.	TRBD1	TRBJ2-7	CASSPSTGEGYEQYF	TGTGCCAGCAGCCCTTCGACAGGGGAAGGATACGAGCAGTACTTC
TRBV4-2	.	TRBD1	TRBJ2-6	CASSQLQGNSGANVLTF	TGTGCCAGCAGCCAATTACAGGGGAACTCTGGGGCCAACGTCCTGACTTTC
TRBV4-3	.	.	TRBJ2-3	CASSRRSDTDTQYF	TGCGCCAGCAGCCGCAGGTCGGACACAGATACGCAGTATTTT
TRBV27	.	.	TRBJ2-3	CASSPRMAVTDTQYF	TGTGCCAGCAGTCCGCGGATGGCAGTGACAGATACGCAGTATTTT
TRBV9	.	.	TRBJ2-3	CASSVGGGGGGGTDTQYF	TGTGCCAGCAGCGTAGGAGGAGGGGGCGGCGGTGGCACAGATACGCAGTATTTT
TRBV9	.	TRBD1	TRBJ1-1	CASSSGGQAEAFF	TGTGCCAGCAGCTCAGGGGGGCAGGCTGAAGCTTTCTTT
TRBV30	.	.	TRBJ1-2	CAWSKRGGDGYTF	TGTGCCTGGAGTAAGAGGGGAGGGGATGGCTACACCTTC
TRBV5-1	.	TRBD2	TRBJ2-5	CASSLWLAGTTQETQYF	TGCGCCAGCAGCTTGTGGCTAGCGGGGACGACTCAAGAGACCCAGTACTTC
TRBV12-1	.	.	TRBJ2-7	CASSLEGGQGNYEQYF	TGTGCCAGCAGCTTGGAGGGGGGACAGGGTAACTACGAGCAGTACTTC
TRBV19	.	TRBD1	TRBJ1-5	CASSIGQGKQTQPQHF	TGTGCCAGTAGTATAGGACAGGGCAAGCAAACTCAGCCCCAGCATTTT
TRBV10-1	.	TRBD2	TRBJ2-2	CASSGQSGRYTGELFF	TGCGCCAGCAGTGGGCAAAGCGGGAGATACACCGGGGAGCTGTTTTTT
TRBV3-1/TRBV3-2	.	TRBD1	TRBJ1-6	CASSQGQGSHSPLHF	TGTGCCAGCAGCCAGGGACAGGGCTCTCATTCACCCCTCCACTTT
TRBV19	.	TRBD1	TRBJ2-5	CASSMDRGRETQYF	TGTGCCAGTAGTATGGACAGGGGGCGAGAGACCCAGTACTTC
TRBV19	few	.	TRBJ1-6	CASSSGRSPLHF	TGTGCCAGTAGCTCAGGCCGATCACCCCTCCACTTT
TRBV7-3	.	.	TRBJ2-3	CASSLDRSTDTQYF	TGTGCCAGCAGCTTAGACAGGTCCACAGATACGCAGTATTTT
TRBV10-3	once	.	TRBJ1-1	CAISEHPTEAFF	TGTGCCATCAGTGAACATCCCACTGAAGCTTTCTTT
TRBV9	once	.	TRBJ1-2	CASSVEPGGYGYTF	TGTGCCAGCAGCGTAGAACCTGGCGGCTATGGCTACACCTTC
TRBV7-6	.	.	TRBJ1-4	CASSSPGSQSEKLFF	TGTGCCAGCAGCTCACCAGGGTCCCAGAGTGAAAAACTGTTTTTT
TRBV7-9	.	TRBD1	TRBJ1-5	CASSLALGTVSQPQHF	TGTGCCAGCAGCTTGGCCCTAGGGACAGTTAGTCAGCCCCAGCATTTT
TRBV3-1/TRBV3-2	.	.	TRBJ2-7	CASSQGGDEQYF	TGTGCCAGCAGCCAAGGGGGAGACGAGCAGTACTTC